This T cell receptor beta chain was observed in a study of blood T cell repertoires in COVID-19. Study details: PBMCs, B-cell-depleted T cells, or T cells provided the cDNA or gDNA that made up the material.

This CDR3 is 17 amino acids long. Germline CDR1 KGHSH, CDR2 LQKENI. V lost 3 bases and J lost 2; bases outside the gene matches: 8. In the original processing: Amplifying reference gene primers gave estimates of nucleated cell counts. TCRdb's copy holds only in-frame clones and misses some; the assay was immunoSEQ multiplex PCR. For V, J and clone size, that table is used; D and trimming come from the DNA. The table records around 97,000 clones, about 90% of them present only once. This chain uses TRBV18 with TRBJ2-5, with 11 nucleotides matching TRBD2. Sequencing used peripheral blood. This receptor was taken from a middle-aged man in a cohort sampled during active COVID-19. CDR3 DNA sequence: TGTGCCAGCTCACCCCGACTAGCGGGGACCCAACAAGAGACCCAGTACTTC. Translated, it gives CASSPRLAGTQQETQYF.